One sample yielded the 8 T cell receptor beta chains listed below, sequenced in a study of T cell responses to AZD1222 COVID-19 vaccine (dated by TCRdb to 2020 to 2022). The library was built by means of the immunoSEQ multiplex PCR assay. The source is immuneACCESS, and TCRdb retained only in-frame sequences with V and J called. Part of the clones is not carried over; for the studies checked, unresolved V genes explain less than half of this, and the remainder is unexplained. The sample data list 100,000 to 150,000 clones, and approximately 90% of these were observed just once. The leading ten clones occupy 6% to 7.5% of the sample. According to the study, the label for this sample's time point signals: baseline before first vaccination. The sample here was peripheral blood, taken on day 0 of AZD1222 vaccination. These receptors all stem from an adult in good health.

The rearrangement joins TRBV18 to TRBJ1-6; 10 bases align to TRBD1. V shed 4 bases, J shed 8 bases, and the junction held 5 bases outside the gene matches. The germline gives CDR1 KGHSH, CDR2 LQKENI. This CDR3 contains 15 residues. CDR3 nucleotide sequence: TGTGCCAGCTCACTGCTCGGACAGGGGGATTCACCCCTCCACTTT. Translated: CASSLLGQGDSPLHF.

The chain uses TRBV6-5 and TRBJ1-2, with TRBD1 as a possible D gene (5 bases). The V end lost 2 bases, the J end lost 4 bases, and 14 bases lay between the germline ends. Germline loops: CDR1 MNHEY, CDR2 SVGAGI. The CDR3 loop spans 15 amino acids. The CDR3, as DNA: TGTGCCAGCAGTTACCCCCAGGAGGGGACCTATGGCTACACCTTC. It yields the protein CASSYPQEGTYGYTF.

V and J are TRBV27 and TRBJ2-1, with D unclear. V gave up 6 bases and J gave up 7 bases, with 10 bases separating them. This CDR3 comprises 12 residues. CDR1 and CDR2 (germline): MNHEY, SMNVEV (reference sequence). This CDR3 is CASRSASNEQFF. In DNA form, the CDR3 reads TGTGCCAGCAGGTCCGCGTCGAATGAGCAGTTCTTC.

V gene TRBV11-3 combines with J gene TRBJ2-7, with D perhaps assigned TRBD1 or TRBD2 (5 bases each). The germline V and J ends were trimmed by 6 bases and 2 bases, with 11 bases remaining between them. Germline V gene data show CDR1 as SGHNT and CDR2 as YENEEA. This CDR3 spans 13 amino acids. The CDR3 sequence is CASSSGTPYEQYF. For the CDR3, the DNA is TGTGCCAGCAGTTCCGGGACGCCCTACGAGCAGTACTTC.

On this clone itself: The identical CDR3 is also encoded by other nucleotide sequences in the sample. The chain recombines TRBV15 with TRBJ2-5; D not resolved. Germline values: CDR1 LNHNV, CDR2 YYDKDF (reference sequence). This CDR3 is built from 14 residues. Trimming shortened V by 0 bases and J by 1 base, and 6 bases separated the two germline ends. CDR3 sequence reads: CATSRDRAQETQYF. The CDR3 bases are TGTGCCACCAGCAGAGATCGTGCCCAAGAGACCCAGTACTTC.

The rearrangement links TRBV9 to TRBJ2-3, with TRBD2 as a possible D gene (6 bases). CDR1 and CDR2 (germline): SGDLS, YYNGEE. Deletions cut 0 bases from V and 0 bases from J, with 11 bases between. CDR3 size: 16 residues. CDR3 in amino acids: CASSVEGGDSTDTQYF. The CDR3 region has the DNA TGTGCCAGCAGCGTAGAGGGCGGGGATAGCACAGATACGCAGTATTTT.

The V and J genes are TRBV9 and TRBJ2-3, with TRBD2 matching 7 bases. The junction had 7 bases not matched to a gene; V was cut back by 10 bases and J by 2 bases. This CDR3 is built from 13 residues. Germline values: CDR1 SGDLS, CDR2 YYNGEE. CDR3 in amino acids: CASAGGSTDTQYF. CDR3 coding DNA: TGTGCCTCGGCCGGGGGGTCCACAGATACGCAGTATTTT. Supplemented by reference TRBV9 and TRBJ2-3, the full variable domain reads DSGVTQTPKHLITATGQRVTLRCSPRSGDLSVYWYQQSLDQGLQFLIQYYNGEERAKGNILERFSAQQFPDLHSELNLSSLELGDSALYFCASAGGSTDTQYFGPGTRLTVL.

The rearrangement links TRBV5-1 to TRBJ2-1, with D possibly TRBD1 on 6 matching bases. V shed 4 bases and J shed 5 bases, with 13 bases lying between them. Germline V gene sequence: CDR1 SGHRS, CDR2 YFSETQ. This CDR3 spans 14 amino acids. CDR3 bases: TGCGCCAGCAGCGCTACAGGGCCCCACAATGAGCAGTTCTTC. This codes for CASSATGPHNEQFF.